The 31 T cell receptor beta chains given below trace back to one sample, sequenced in a study of regulatory T cells in long-lasting Graves disease. As for time point: newly diagnosed GD, antithyroid drugs for less than 3 months. From PBMCs, RNA was extracted and then used to make the TCR library. Assembly of TCR beta libraries relied on iRepertoire HTBI primers together with Arm-PCR of CDR3 regions. From the multiplex PCR reads, TCRdb called clonotypes with MiXCR, one entry per CDR3 protein. The data contain 350,000 to 450,000 distinct CDR3 sequences, 16% of them singletons. The same data also went into a second study, on T cells in Graves' hyperthyroidism and ophthalmopathy.

Sequenced material: peripheral blood mononuclear cells (PBMCs), taken at new diagnosis, from a patient treated with antithyroid drugs. These receptors all stem from a man in his forties with Graves disease.

This clonotype has at least ten counts. The rearrangement joins TRBV6-1 to TRBJ2-7; D might be TRBD1 (5 bases). The CDR3 covers 13 residues. With 6 bases removed from V and 1 base from J, the gap between germline ends came to 10 bases. In germline, CDR1 is MNHNS, CDR2 SASEGT. The CDR3 loop reads CASRQTVSYEQYF. As DNA, the CDR3 is TGTGCCAGCAGACAGACAGTGTCCTACGAGCAGTACTTC.

The table lists this clonotype with a few counts. V usage is TRBV29-1 and J usage is TRBJ1-1, with 7 bases aligning to TRBD1. Germline CDR1 SQVTM, CDR2 ANQGSEA. V was clipped by 4 bases and J by 3 bases; unmatched bases: 2. The CDR3 totals 12 residues. Here the CDR3 reads CSVVQGYTEAFF. The CDR3 nucleotides read TGCAGCGTTGTACAGGGGTACACTGAAGCTTTCTTT.

The V and J genes are TRBV14 and TRBJ1-2; 12 bases fit TRBD1. Germline V gene lookup returns CDR1 SGHDN and CDR2 FVKESK. The CDR3 totals 15 residues. V gave up 1 base and J gave up 8 bases; unmatched junction bases: 5. CDR3 protein: CASSQAGTGGRGYTF. DNA of the CDR3: TGTGCCAGCAGCCAAGCAGGGACAGGGGGCAGGGGCTACACCTTC.

This clonotype is a singleton in its sample. The J gene is TRBJ2-7, the V gene TRBV7-6, with D hard to call. V lost 1 base, J lost 6 bases, and 4 bases lay in between. CDR3 length equals 11 residues. In germline, CDR1 is SGHVS, CDR2 FNYEAQ. As DNA, the CDR3 is TGTGCCAGCAGCTTAGAAGCCGAGCAGTACTTC. This encodes CASSLEAEQYF.

The chain couples TRBV19 to TRBJ2-2; D may be TRBD2 (5 bases). The CDR3 contains 11 residues. Germline values: CDR1 LNHDA, CDR2 SQIVND (reference sequence). V was clipped by 9 bases and J by 6 bases, with 8 bases between them. The chain's CDR3 is CASRAAGELFF. The CDR3 coding sequence is TGTGCCAGCAGAGCGGCCGGGGAGCTGTTTTTT. The whole variable domain, remainder taken from reference TRBV19 and TRBJ2-2, is DGGITQSPKYLFRKEGQNVTLSCEQNLNHDAMYWYRQDPGQGLRLIYYSQIVNDFQKGDIAEGYSVSREKKESFPLTVTSAQKNPTAFYLCASRAAGELFFGEGSRLTVL.

This clonotype was detected ten times or more. The CDR3 sequence: CASSLKGGTEAFF. In nucleotides, the CDR3 is TGTGCCAGCAGCTTGAAGGGCGGCACTGAAGCTTTCTTT. The chain couples TRBV5-5 to TRBJ1-1; D unclear. The CDR3 totals 13 residues. Germline values: CDR1 SGHKS, CDR2 YYEKEE (reference sequence). V lost 1 base and J 4 bases, leaving 8 bases between the germline ends.

This clonotype was picked up many times. The rearrangement joins TRBV20-1 to TRBJ1-5; D unresolved. Germline values: CDR1 DFQATT, CDR2 SNEGSKA (reference sequence). The V end was cut by 3 bases, the J end by 5 bases, with 11 bases between. There are 13 residues in the CDR3. In nucleotides, the CDR3 is TGCAGTGCTAGCCGGACGGCGGATCAGCCCCAGCATTTT. Residues: CSASRTADQPQHF.

This clonotype has only a few counts. The chain couples TRBV3-1 to TRBJ1-2; D unclear. This CDR3 region has 13 residues. The V gene lost 5 bases and the J gene lost 7 bases, with 14 bases spanning the gap. From germline, CDR1 is LGHDT and CDR2 YNNKEL (reference sequence). Here the CDR3 DNA reads TGTGCCAGCAGCTTAGCGTCTAATGGTGGCTACACCTTC. Translation: CASSLASNGGYTF.

On this clonotype: One end of the junction is discordant with germline, which a read error may explain. The chain employs TRBV28 and TRBJ2-7, with TRBD1 as a possible D gene (5 bases). Germline V lookup: CDR1 MDHEN, CDR2 SYDVKM. The CDR3 has 13 residues. The CDR3 sequence: CASRPGYSCEQYF. DNA of the CDR3: TGTGCCAGCAGGCCAGGGTACTCCTGCGAGCAGTACTTC.

This clonotype was observed a few times. This chain joins TRBV10-3 and TRBJ2-1; D is possibly TRBD1 or TRBD2 (5 bases each). The CDR3 is 12 amino acids. With 4 bases removed from V and 10 bases from J, the gap between germline ends came to 11 bases. Germline assignment: CDR1 ENHRY and CDR2 SYGVKD. The CDR3 nucleotides are TGTGCCATCAGTGTTGGGGACGGCGAGCAGTTCTTC. Translation: CAISVGDGEQFF.

This clonotype came up many times. The chain uses TRBV20-1 and TRBJ2-3, with D tentatively TRBD1 (6 bases). Trimming left V 3 bases short and J 1 base short, with 11 bases between. The CDR3 contains 14 residues. Per germline, CDR1 DFQATT and CDR2 SNEGSKA (reference sequence). The CDR3: CSASGGSGTDTQYF. For the CDR3, the DNA is TGCAGTGCTAGTGGGGGCTCGGGCACAGATACGCAGTATTTT.

V is TRBV11-2 and J is TRBJ2-1, with D tentatively TRBD2 (5 bases). Trimming left V 6 bases short and J 6 bases short, with 15 bases between. Germline assignment: CDR1 SGHAT and CDR2 FQNNGV. The CDR3 spans 14 residues. DNA for the CDR3: TGTGCCAGCAGTATAGGTCGCGCGGGCAATGAGCAGTTCTTC. Translated, it gives CASSIGRAGNEQFF.

This clonotype was found many times. The chain has TRBV2 and TRBJ1-1; D is ambiguous. Trimming pared 6 bases from V and 4 bases from J, leaving 18 bases between. The CDR3 spans 15 residues. Germline V gives CDR1 SNHLY, CDR2 FYNNEI. The CDR3 region has the DNA TGTGCCAGCAGATATCTACCGGCGGCCGTCACTGAAGCTTTCTTT. This codes for CASRYLPAAVTEAFF.

In its sample, this clonotype was seen once. The chain uses TRBV15 and TRBJ1-6; D unresolved. V was trimmed by 0 bases and J by 4 bases, leaving 7 bases between them. Germline-derived CDR1 and CDR2 are LNHNV and YYDKDF (reference sequence). The CDR3 has 15 residues. For the CDR3, the DNA is TGTGCCACCAGCAGAGATGCCAGATATAATTCACCCCTCCACTTT. Translated, it gives CATSRDARYNSPLHF.

This clonotype came up many times. V is TRBV28 and J is TRBJ2-7; 7 bases line up with TRBD1. Germline values: CDR1 MDHEN, CDR2 SYDVKM. This CDR3 comprises 14 residues. V dropped 11 bases and J dropped 2; count of bases not matched to a gene: 12. The CDR3 DNA reads as TGTGCCGCACAGGGGCCGGAGCGAGCCTACGAGCAGTACTTC. It yields the protein CAAQGPERAYEQYF. Complete variable domain (other parts from reference TRBV28 and TRBJ2-7): DVKVTQSSRYLVKRTGEKVFLECVQDMDHENMFWYRQDPGLGLRLIYFSYDVKMKEKGDIPEGYSVSREKKERFSLILESASTNQTSMYLCAAQGPERAYEQYFGPGTRLTVT.

At least ten counts were recorded for this clonotype. The genes are TRBV6-1 and TRBJ2-7, with D perhaps matching TRBD1 or TRBD2 (6 bases each). The CDR3 contains 13 residues. The germline gives CDR1 MNHNS, CDR2 SASEGT. V lost 7 bases and J lost 6, with 16 bases in between. This CDR3 is CASTSEGGSEQYF. The DNA for the CDR3 is TGTGCCAGCACCTCCGAGGGGGGTTCCGAGCAGTACTTC.

The chain combines TRBV3-1 with TRBJ2-7; 8 bases are shared with TRBD2. The CDR3 covers 15 residues. V shed 0 bases, J shed 6 bases, and the junction held 7 bases outside the gene matches. Germline V CDR1 and CDR2: LGHDT, YNNKEL (reference sequence). The CDR3 region has the DNA TGTGCCAGCAGCCAAGAAGGGGGACTAGTCCGCGAGCAGTACTTC. Amino acid sequence: CASSQEGGLVREQYF.

This clonotype came up many times. CDR3 sequence reads: CASSFRDRAYEQYF. DNA for the CDR3: TGTGCCAGCAGCTTCCGGGACAGGGCCTACGAGCAGTACTTC. The J gene is TRBJ2-7, the V gene TRBV6-2 or TRBV6-3, with 9 bases aligning to TRBD1. V lost 6 bases to trimming and J lost 2 bases; unmatched junction nucleotides: 5. Germline V gives CDR1 MNHEY, CDR2 SVGEGT. This CDR3 contains 14 residues.

Of note for this clonotype: This may come from a read error, since a much larger clone is one base off. The chain recombines TRBV10-3 with TRBJ2-1; 7 bases agree with TRBD1. Looked up from germline, CDR1 is ENHRY and CDR2 is SYGVKD. With V trimmed by 4 bases and J by 10 bases, 10 bases remained unmatched. The CDR3 is 14 residues long. As DNA, the CDR3 is TGTGCCATCAGTGCAAAAACAGGGGCGGGCGAGCAGTTCTTC. Its translation is CAISAKTGAGEQFF.

This clonotype was picked up a small number of times. The chain employs TRBV27 and TRBJ1-4; 12 bases match TRBD1. This CDR3 comprises 16 residues. Germline CDR1 MNHEY, CDR2 SMNVEV (reference sequence). Trimming removed 6 bases from V and 7 bases from J; junction bases left unmatched: 9. Here the CDR3 reads CASSSGTGGGGEKLFF. In DNA, the CDR3 is TGTGCCAGCAGCTCAGGGACAGGGGGCGGCGGTGAAAAACTGTTTTTT.

Ten or more counts support this clonotype. The chain is built from TRBV3-1 and TRBJ1-4; D unclear. Deletions cut 3 bases from V and 6 bases from J, with 8 bases between. Per the germline V gene, CDR1 is LGHDT and CDR2 is YNNKEL (reference sequence). The CDR3 consists of 13 residues. The CDR3 sequence is CASSQTRDEKLFF. CDR3 nucleotide sequence: TGTGCCAGCAGCCAGACTAGGGATGAAAAACTGTTTTTT.

The chain joins TRBV29-1 to TRBJ2-5, with D perhaps matching TRBD1 (6 bases). From germline, CDR1 is SQVTM and CDR2 ANQGSEA. This CDR3 has 14 amino acids. Trimming shortened V by 2 bases and J by 4 bases, and 14 bases separated the two germline ends. The CDR3 loop reads CSVEISRGTETQYF. CDR3 coding DNA: TGCAGCGTTGAAATTAGCAGGGGTACAGAGACCCAGTACTTC.

This clonotype was observed at least ten times. The chain employs TRBV6-2 or TRBV6-3 and TRBJ2-5; 10 bases match TRBD2. The CDR3 covers 14 residues. V was pared by 6 bases and J by 4 bases, with 5 bases of the junction left unmatched. CDR1 and CDR2 (germline): MNHEY, SVGEGT. CDR3 nucleotides: TGTGCCAGCAGCTCACTAGCGGGGCTAGAGACCCAGTACTTC. This codes for CASSSLAGLETQYF.

The chain uses TRBV20-1 and TRBJ2-5; 8 nucleotides match TRBD2. There are 14 residues in the CDR3. Trimming at V came to 2 bases and at J to 5 bases, leaving 7 bases not matched to a gene. Germline V gene sequence: CDR1 DFQATT, CDR2 SNEGSKA (reference sequence). CDR3 in DNA: TGCAGTGCTAGATCCAGCGGGGGATGGGAGACCCAGTACTTC. Amino acids: CSARSSGGWETQYF.

The sample holds many counts of this clonotype. This rearrangement joins TRBV27 to TRBJ2-3; TRBD2 matches 10 bases. The J segment lost 5 bases and the V segment lost 3 bases, leaving 8 bases of the junction unmatched. The CDR3 has 16 amino acids. Germline V gene data show CDR1 as MNHEY and CDR2 as SMNVEV (reference sequence). CDR3 sequence reads: CASSLAASGGGDTQYF. The CDR3 region has the DNA TGTGCCAGCAGTTTGGCGGCTAGCGGGGGAGGAGATACGCAGTATTTT.

Note on this clonotype: Given a much more abundant clone one base away, this may be a read error. The chain links TRBV3-1 to TRBJ1-2; maybe TRBD1 (6 bases). Per the germline V gene, CDR1 is LGHDT and CDR2 is YNNKEL (reference sequence). The CDR3 loop spans 13 amino acids. V was cut by 0 bases and J by 12 bases, with 14 bases left in between. CDR3 residues: CASSQERGGPNTF. CDR3 sequence (DNA): TGTGCCAGCAGCCAAGAACGAGGGGGGCCGAACACCTTC.

The chain's CDR3 is CSAPPLSSYEQYF. The CDR3 DNA is TGCAGTGCTCCCCCCCTTTCCTCCTACGAGCAGTACTTC. The chain recombines TRBV20-1 with TRBJ2-7; D is uncertain. V lost 5 bases and J lost 0, with 11 bases in between. This CDR3 has 13 residues. Germline CDR1 reads DFQATT; CDR2 reads SNEGSKA (reference sequence).

The sample holds many counts of this clonotype. The V gene is TRBV27, the J gene TRBJ2-3; D is unclear. The V end lost 4 bases, the J end lost 2 bases, and 10 bases lay between the germline ends. CDR3 length: 14 residues. Germline V lookup: CDR1 MNHEY, CDR2 SMNVEV (reference sequence). Here the CDR3 reads CASSWKQNTDTQYF. Written as DNA, the CDR3 is TGTGCCAGCAGTTGGAAACAGAACACAGATACGCAGTATTTT.

This clonotype was picked up a small number of times. CDR3 amino acids: CASSQDLRQGTDTQYF. CDR3 bases: TGTGCCAGCAGCCAAGATTTGAGACAGGGGACAGATACGCAGTATTTT. The chain uses TRBV3-1 and TRBJ2-3; TRBD1 matches 8 bases. J lost 3 bases, V lost 0 bases, and 5 bases had no gene match. Per germline, CDR1 LGHDT and CDR2 YNNKEL (reference sequence). The CDR3 totals 16 residues.

V is TRBV5-1 and J is TRBJ2-1, with 10 bases that match TRBD2. The V segment lost 0 bases and the J segment 5 bases; nucleotides outside the gene matches: 8. Looked up from germline, CDR1 is SGHRS and CDR2 is YFSETQ. The CDR3 is 17 amino acids. The CDR3 loop reads CASSLGPLAGINNEQFF. The CDR3 DNA sequence: TGCGCCAGCAGCTTGGGACCACTAGCGGGGATAAACAATGAGCAGTTCTTC.

The genes are TRBV5-1 and TRBJ2-2; TRBD1 agrees at 7 bases. Germline loops: CDR1 SGHRS, CDR2 YFSETQ. V lost 5 bases and J lost 1; bases outside the gene matches: 5. CDR3 length equals 15 residues. The CDR3 here is CASRRRTGNTGELFF. CDR3 DNA sequence: TGCGCCAGCAGGCGGAGGACAGGGAACACCGGGGAGCTGTTTTTT.